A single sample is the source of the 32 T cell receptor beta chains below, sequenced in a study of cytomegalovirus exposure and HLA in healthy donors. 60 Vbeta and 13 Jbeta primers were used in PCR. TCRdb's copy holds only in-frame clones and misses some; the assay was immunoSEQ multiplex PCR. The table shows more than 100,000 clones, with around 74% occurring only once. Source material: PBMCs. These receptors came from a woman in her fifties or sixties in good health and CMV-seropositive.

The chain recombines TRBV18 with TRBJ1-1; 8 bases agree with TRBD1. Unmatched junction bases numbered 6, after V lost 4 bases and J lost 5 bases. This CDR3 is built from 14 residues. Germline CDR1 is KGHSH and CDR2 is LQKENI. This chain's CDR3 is CASSQDRVLTEAFF. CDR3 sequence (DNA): TGTGCCAGCTCACAGGACAGGGTTTTAACTGAAGCTTTCTTT.

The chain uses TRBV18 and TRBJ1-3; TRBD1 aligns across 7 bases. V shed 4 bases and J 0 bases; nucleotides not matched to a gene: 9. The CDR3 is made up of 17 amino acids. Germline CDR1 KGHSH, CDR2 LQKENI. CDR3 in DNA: TGTGCCAGCTCACTCACAGGGGCCATGAACTCTGGAAACACCATATATTTT. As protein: CASSLTGAMNSGNTIYF.

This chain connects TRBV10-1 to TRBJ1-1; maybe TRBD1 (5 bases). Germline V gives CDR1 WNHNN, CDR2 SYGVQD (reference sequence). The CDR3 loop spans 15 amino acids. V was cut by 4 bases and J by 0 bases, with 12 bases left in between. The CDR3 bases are TGCGCCAGCAGTGCAGGACAAGCCCTGAACACTGAAGCTTTCTTT. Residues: CASSAGQALNTEAFF.

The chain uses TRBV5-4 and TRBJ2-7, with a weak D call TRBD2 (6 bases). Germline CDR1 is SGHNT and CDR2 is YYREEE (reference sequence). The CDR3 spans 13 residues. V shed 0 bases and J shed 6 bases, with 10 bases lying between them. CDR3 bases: TGTGCCAGCAGCTTGGTCGGGGGAACCGAGCAGTACTTC. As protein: CASSLVGGTEQYF.

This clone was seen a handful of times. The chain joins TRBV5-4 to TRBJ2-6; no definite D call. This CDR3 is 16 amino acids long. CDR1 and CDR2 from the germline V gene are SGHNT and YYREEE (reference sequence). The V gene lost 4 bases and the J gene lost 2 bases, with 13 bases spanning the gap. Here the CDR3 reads CASSLPTVAGANVLTF. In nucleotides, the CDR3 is TGTGCCAGCAGCCTGCCCACGGTGGCTGGGGCCAACGTCCTGACTTTC.

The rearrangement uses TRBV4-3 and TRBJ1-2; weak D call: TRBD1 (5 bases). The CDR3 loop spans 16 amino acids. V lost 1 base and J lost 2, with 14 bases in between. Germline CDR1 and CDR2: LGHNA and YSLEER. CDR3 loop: CASSQGSTTENYGYTF. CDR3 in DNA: TGCGCCAGCAGCCAAGGCAGTACGACAGAGAACTATGGCTACACCTTC.

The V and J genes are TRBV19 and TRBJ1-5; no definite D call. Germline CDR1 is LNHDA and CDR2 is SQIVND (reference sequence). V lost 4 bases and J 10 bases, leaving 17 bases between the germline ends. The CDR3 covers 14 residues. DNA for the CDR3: TGTGCCAGTAGTACCGCAGGTACGCGTCGCCCCCAGCATTTT. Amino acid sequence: CASSTAGTRRPQHF.

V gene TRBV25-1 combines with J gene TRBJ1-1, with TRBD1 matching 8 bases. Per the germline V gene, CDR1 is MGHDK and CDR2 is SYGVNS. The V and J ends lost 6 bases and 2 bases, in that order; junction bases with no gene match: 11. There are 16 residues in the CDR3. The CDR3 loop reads CASREGGAGGNTEAFF. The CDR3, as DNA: TGTGCCAGCAGAGAAGGGGGAGCAGGGGGCAACACTGAAGCTTTCTTT. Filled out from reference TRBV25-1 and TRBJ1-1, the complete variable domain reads EADIYQTPRYLVIGTGKKITLECSQTMGHDKMYWYQQDPGMELHLIHYSYGVNSTEKGDLSSESTVSRIRTEHFPLTLESARPSHTSQYLCASREGGAGGNTEAFFGQGTRLTVV.

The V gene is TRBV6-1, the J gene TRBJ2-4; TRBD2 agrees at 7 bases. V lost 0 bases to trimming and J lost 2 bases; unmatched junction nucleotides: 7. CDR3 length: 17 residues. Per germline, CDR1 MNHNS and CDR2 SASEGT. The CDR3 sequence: CASSEALGGGTKNIQYF. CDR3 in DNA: TGTGCCAGCAGTGAAGCGCTGGGCGGGGGAACCAAAAACATTCAGTACTTC.

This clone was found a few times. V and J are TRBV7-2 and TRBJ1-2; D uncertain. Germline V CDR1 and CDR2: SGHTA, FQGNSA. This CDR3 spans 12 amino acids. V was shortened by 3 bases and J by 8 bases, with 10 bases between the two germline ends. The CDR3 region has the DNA TGTGCCAGCAGCTTCCCCAACGGGGGCTACACCTTC. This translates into CASSFPNGGYTF. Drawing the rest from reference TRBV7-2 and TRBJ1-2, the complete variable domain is GAGVSQSPSNKVTEKGKDVELRCDPISGHTALYWYRQSLGQGLEFLIYFQGNSAPDKSGLPSDRFSAERTGGSVSTLTIQRTQQEDSAVYLCASSFPNGGYTFGSGTRLTVV.

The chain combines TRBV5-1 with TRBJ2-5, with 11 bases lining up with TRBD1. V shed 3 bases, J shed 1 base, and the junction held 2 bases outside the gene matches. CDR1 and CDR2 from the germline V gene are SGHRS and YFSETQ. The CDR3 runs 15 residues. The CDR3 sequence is CASSWGQGGQETQYF. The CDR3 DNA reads TGCGCCAGCAGCTGGGGACAGGGGGGCCAAGAGACCCAGTACTTC.

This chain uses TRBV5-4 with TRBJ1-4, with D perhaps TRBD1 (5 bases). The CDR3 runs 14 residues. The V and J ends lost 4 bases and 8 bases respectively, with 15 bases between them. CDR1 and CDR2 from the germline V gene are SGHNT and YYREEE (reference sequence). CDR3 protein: CASSPTRGTEKLFF. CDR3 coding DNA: TGTGCCAGCAGCCCGACAAGGGGTACCGAAAAACTGTTTTTT.

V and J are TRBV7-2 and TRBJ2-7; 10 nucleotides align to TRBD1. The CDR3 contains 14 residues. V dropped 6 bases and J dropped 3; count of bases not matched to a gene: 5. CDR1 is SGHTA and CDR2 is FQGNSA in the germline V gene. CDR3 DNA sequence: TGTGCCAGCAGGGACAGGGGGGGAGGCTACGAGCAGTACTTC. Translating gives CASRDRGGGYEQYF.

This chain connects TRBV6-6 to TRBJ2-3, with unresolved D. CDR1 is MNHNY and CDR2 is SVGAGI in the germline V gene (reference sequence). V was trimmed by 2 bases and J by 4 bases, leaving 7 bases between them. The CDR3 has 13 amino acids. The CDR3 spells CASSYGRADTQYF. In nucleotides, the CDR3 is TGTGCCAGCAGTTACGGGCGAGCAGATACGCAGTATTTT.

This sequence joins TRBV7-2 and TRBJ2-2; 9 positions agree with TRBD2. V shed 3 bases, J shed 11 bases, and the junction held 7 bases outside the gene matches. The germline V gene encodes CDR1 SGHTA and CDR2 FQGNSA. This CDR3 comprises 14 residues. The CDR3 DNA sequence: TGTGCCAGCAGCTTCCTACAAGCGGGGGGCGAGCTGTTTTTT. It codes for CASSFLQAGGELFF.

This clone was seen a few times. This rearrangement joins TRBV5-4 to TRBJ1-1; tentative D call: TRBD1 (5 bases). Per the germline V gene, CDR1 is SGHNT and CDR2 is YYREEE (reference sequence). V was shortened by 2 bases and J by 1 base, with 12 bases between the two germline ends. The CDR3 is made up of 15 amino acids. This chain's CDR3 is CASSLEGARNTEAFF. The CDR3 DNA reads TGTGCCAGCAGCTTAGAAGGGGCTCGGAACACTGAAGCTTTCTTT.

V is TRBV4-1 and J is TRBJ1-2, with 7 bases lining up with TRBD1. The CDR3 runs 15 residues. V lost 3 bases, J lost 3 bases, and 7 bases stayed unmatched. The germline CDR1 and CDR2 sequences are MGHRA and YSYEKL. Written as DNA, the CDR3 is TGCGCCAGCAGCCATCCCTTAGACAGGGACTATGGCTACACCTTC. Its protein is CASSHPLDRDYGYTF.

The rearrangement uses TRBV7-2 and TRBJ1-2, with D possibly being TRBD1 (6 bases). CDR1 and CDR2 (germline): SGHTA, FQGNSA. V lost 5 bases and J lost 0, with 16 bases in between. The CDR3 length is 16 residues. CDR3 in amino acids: CASSEFQGLANYGYTF. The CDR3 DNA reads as TGTGCCAGCAGCGAATTCCAGGGGTTAGCTAACTATGGCTACACCTTC.

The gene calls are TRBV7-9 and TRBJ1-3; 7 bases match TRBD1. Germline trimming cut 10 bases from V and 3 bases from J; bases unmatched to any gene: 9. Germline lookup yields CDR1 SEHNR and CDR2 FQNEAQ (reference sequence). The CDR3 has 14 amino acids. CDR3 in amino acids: CANSQGVFGNTIYF. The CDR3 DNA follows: TGTGCCAATAGCCAGGGGGTCTTTGGAAACACCATATATTTT.

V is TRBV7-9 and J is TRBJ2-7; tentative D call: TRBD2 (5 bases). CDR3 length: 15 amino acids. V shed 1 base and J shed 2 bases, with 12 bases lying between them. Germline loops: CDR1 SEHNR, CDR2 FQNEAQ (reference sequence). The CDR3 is CASSLDQDFTYEQYF. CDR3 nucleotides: TGTGCCAGCAGCTTAGACCAGGACTTTACCTACGAGCAGTACTTC.

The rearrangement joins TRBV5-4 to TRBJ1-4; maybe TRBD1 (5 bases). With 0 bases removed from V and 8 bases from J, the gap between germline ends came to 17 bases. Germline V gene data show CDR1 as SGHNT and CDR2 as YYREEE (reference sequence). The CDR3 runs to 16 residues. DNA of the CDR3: TGTGCCAGCAGCTTGGAGGCCTCAGGGTGTGGAGAAAAACTGTTTTTT. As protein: CASSLEASGCGEKLFF.

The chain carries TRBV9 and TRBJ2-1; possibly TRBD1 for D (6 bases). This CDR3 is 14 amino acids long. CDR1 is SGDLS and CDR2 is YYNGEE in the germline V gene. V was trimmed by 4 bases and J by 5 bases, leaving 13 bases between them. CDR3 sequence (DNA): TGTGCCAGCAGCATACCCGGGACAAACAATGAGCAGTTCTTC. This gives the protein CASSIPGTNNEQFF.

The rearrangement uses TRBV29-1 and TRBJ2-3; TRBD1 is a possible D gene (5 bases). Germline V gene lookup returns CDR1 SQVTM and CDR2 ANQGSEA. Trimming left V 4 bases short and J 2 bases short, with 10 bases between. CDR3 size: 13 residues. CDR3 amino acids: CSVGTGDTDTQYF. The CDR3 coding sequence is TGCAGCGTTGGTACAGGAGACACAGATACGCAGTATTTT.

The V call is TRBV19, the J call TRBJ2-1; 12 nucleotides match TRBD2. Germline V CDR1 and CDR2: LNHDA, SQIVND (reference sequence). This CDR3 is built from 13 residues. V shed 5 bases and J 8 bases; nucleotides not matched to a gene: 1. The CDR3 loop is CASSWTSGDEQFF. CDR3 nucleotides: TGTGCCAGTAGTTGGACTAGCGGGGATGAGCAGTTCTTC.

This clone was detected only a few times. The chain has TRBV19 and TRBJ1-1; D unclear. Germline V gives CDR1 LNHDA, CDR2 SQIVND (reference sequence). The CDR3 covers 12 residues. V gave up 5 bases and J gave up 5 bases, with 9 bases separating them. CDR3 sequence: CASSGRRTEAFF. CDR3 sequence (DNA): TGTGCCAGTAGTGGTCGGAGAACTGAAGCTTTCTTT.

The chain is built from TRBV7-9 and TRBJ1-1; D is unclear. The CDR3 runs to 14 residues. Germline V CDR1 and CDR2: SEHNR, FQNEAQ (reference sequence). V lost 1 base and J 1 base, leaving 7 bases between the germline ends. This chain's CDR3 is CASSLGSGNTEAFF. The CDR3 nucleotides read TGTGCCAGCAGCTTAGGAAGCGGGAACACTGAAGCTTTCTTT.

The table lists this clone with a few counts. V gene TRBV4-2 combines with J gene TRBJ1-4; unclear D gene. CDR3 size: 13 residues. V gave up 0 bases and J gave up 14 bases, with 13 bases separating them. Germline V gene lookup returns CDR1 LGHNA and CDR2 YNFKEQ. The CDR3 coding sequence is TGTGCCAGCAGCCAAGATCTCCGCACGAGCCTGTTTTTT. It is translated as CASSQDLRTSLFF.

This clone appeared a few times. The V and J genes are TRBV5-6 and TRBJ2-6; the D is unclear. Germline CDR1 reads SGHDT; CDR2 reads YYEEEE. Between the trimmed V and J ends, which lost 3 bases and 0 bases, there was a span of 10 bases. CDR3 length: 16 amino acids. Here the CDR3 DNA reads TGTGCCAGCAGCTCCGACCGAGGCTCTGGGGCCAACGTCCTGACTTTC. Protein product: CASSSDRGSGANVLTF.

The CDR3 nucleotides are TGCGCCAGCAGCTGGACTAGCTGGGGCAATGAGCAGTTCTTC. It codes for CASSWTSWGNEQFF. J is TRBJ2-1 and V is TRBV5-1; 8 bases are shared with TRBD2. CDR1 and CDR2 from the germline V gene are SGHRS and YFSETQ. J was trimmed by 6 bases and V by 3 bases; bases with no gene match: 5. CDR3 size: 14 residues.

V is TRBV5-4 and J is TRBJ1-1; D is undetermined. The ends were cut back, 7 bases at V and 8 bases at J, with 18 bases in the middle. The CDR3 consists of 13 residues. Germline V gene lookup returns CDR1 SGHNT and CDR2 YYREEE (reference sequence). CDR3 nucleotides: TGTGCCAGCGCGAACAACCGGTGGAGCGAAGCTTTCTTT. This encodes CASANNRWSEAFF.

Here the CDR3 reads CASSRTGPNSPLHF. In DNA, the CDR3 is TGTGCCAGCAGTAGGACAGGGCCCAATTCACCCCTCCACTTT. This chain uses TRBV27 with TRBJ1-6; 8 nucleotides align to TRBD1. This CDR3 contains 14 residues. V shed 5 bases and J 7 bases; nucleotides not matched to a gene: 4. The germline V gene encodes CDR1 MNHEY and CDR2 SMNVEV (reference sequence).

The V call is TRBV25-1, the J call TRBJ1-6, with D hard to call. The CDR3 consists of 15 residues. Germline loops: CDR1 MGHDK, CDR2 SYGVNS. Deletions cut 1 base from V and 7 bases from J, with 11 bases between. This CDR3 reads CASSESGGINSPLHF. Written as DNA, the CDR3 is TGTGCCAGCAGTGAATCGGGAGGGATCAATTCACCCCTCCACTTT.